This T cell receptor beta chain was profiled in a study of blood T cell repertoires in COVID-19. Background on the study: In each case, the material was cDNA or gDNA derived from T cells, B-cell-depleted T cells, or PBMCs.

Trimming stripped 5 bases from V and 6 bases from J, with 18 bases between. Germline V gene sequence: CDR1 SGHRS, CDR2 YFSETQ. This CDR3 has 15 residues. In the original analysis: From reference gene primer amplification, estimates of nucleated cell counts were derived. Here immunoSEQ multiplex PCR was the method, and the copy in TCRdb shows in-frame clones only, minus some. V and J calls and clone size are as listed in that table; D and trimming were resolved from the DNA. The sample has 120,000 or so clones; about 80% are singletons. This clonotype originated in a woman aged 80 or over with active or convalescent COVID-19. This chain links TRBV5-1 with TRBJ2-1, with D tentatively TRBD2 (6 bases). Specimen: peripheral blood. CDR3 sequence: CASSPIAASGNEQFF. CDR3 in DNA: TGCGCCAGCAGTCCAATAGCGGCCTCTGGCAATGAGCAGTTCTTC.